This T cell receptor (beta chain) was profiled in a study of Ad26.COV2.S vaccination and SARS-CoV-2 variants listed by TCRdb under 2021. Concerning the study at large: Donors in the vaccine arm were drawn from COV1001, a multicentre, randomized, double-blind, placebo-controlled phase I-IIa trial testing Ad26.COV2.S in healthy adults. Dosing of Ad26.COV2.S was intramuscular, at either 5x10^10 or 1x10^11 viral particles, delivered as one shot or as two shots spaced 56 days apart. Sequencing of the TCRbeta repertoire served to evaluate the specificity and breadth of SARS-CoV-2-reactive T cell receptors following Ad26.COV2.S vaccination. The TCR-sequenced set comprised around 30 samples: some 20 Ad26.COV2.S vaccine recipients, 5 placebo recipients and 8 SARS-CoV-2 convalescent individuals. Trial participants were randomized into five groups of five, in which low-dose or high-dose Ad26.COV2.S was given once or twice, or placebo was given on both occasions. Investigators remained blinded to trial group allocation during experiments and outcome assessment.

As concerns this clone: This clone's antigen is unknown. No much larger clonotype is one base removed from it; base qualities were not supplied.

Overall study results and their limits: Non-spike TCR breadth was comparable between vaccine and placebo recipients, consistent with the vaccine containing only spike. Spike-specific TCR breadth was higher in Ad26.COV2.S recipients than in placebo recipients (P = 0.0014). Comparing responses between vaccine doses or regimens was not something the study was powered to do. The authors noted that total T cell responses may have been underestimated by the TCR breadth and depth analyses. After vaccination, substantial breadth of spike-specific CD8+ and CD4+ T cell responses was reported.

TCRbeta CDR3 regions were sequenced with the immunoSEQ Assay. After extraction, genomic DNA underwent amplification by bias-controlled multiplex PCR, followed by high-throughput sequencing. For the original study's pipeline: To quantify the absolute abundance of every unique TCRbeta CDR3 region, sequences were collapsed and filtered. Usable DNA was measured by amplifying reference genes present in all nucleated cells, and TCRbeta template counts were normalized to that usable DNA to estimate T cell fraction. Repertoire TCRs were annotated as SARS-CoV-2-specific by exact matching of V gene, CDR3 amino acid sequence and J gene to a known reactive TCR set. The reference SARS-CoV-2 TCR set was obtained from MIRA and was filtered for enrichment in COVID-19-positive ImmuneCODE repertoires, whereby public or cross-reactive TCRs were removed. Using the MIRA antigens, annotated TCRs were further analysed by specific ORF or by position within an ORF. Depth was the summed frequency of annotated unique rearrangements, while breadth was defined as annotated unique rearrangements over total unique productive rearrangements. Two-sided Wilcoxon rank-sum tests were used to compare TCR breadth between groups. This immuneACCESS table, as held by TCRdb, lists in-frame sequences with V and J called but not all clones. Of the missing ones, under half trace to an unresolved V gene in checked studies; the others have no known cause. For V, J and clone size, that table is used; D and trimming come from the DNA. The sample has roughly 400,000 clones on record, 92% of them singletons. Less than 2% of the sample is held by the ten biggest clonotypes.

The treatment or condition label, read with the paper, signifies: around 19 received Ad26.COV2.S at low or high dose, single or two shots; roughly five received placebo; per-sample allocation not given. Repertoires of vaccine and placebo recipients were sequenced from samples taken on day 63 after the first injection. Between 29 July and 7 August 2020, Cohort 1b enrolled 25 adults aged 18-55 years at one site in Boston, USA. Ad26.COV2.S was a replication-incompetent adenovirus type 26 vector that expressed a prefusion-stabilized SARS-CoV-2 spike protein derived from the original Wuhan strain. Including cysteine and phenylalanine, the CDR3 has 16 amino acids. Of the read, only the CDR3 DNA is kept; its 48 bases are in frame from base 1. Via the germline V gene (reference sequence), CDR1 is LNHDA and CDR2 SQIVND. At the junction V is shortened by 3 bases and J by 2 bases, with 15 bases in between.

The TCR was taken from a person aged 18-65 years who received the Ad26.COV2.S COVID-19 vaccine or a placebo. The sample here was peripheral blood, taken in a trial of Ad26.COV2.S vaccine versus placebo. The rearrangement combines TRBV19 with TRBJ2-3, with a tentative D gene TRBD1 over 5 matching bases. The DNA reads as follows: TGTGCCAGTAGTATTCAGGGAAGAGTGGTCACAGATACGCAGTATTTT. Its protein product is CASSIQGRVVTDTQYF. Reference TRBV19 and TRBJ2-3 proteins supply the regions before and after the CDR3; the full variable domain is: DGGITQSPKYLFRKEGQNVTLSCEQNLNHDAMYWYRQDPGQGLRLIYYSQIVNDFQKGDIAEGYSVSREKKESFPLTVTSAQKNPTAFYLCASSIQGRVVTDTQYFGPGTRLTVL.